This T cell receptor (beta chain) was identified in a study of shared clonotypes between healthy human individuals. The healthy adult donors were HIV-negative and reported no recent acute infections or vaccinations. A CD45RA+ naive subset and a CD45RA-negative memory subset were split from CD4+ cells. The repertoire was sequenced with immunoSEQ multiplex PCR; TCRdb's copy has only in-frame clones and lacks some. The sample gives roughly 1.5 million clones, 95% to 99% of which show up once; about 0.45% is in the top ten. Study-wide points: Shared across a few donors were roughly 4.8% of the naive CD4 clonotypes.

The germline V and J ends were trimmed by 3 bases and 7 bases, with 15 bases remaining between them. Per germline, CDR1 MNHNY and CDR2 SVGAGI (reference sequence). The length of the CDR3 is 14 residues. As regards this clone: The antigen is not known.

The clonotype was recovered from a man younger than 45 in good health. This chain links TRBV6-6 with TRBJ2-5; TRBD1 might be the D (6 bases). Source material: naive CD4+ T cells sorted from blood. As for subset: CD45RA+ positively selected. The CDR3 spells CASSYTGTMGTQYF. In DNA form, the CDR3 reads TGTGCCAGCAGTTATACCGGGACAATGGGGACCCAGTACTTC.